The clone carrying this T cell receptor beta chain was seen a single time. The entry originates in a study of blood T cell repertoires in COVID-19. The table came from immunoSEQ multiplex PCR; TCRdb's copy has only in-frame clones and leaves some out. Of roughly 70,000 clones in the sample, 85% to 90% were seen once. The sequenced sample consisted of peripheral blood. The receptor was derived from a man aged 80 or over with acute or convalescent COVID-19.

CDR3: CASQPQISNTEAFF. The DNA of the CDR3 is TGTGCCAGCCAGCCACAGATCTCGAACACTGAAGCTTTCTTT. This chain links TRBV5-4 with TRBJ1-1; D uncertain. The CDR3 totals 14 residues. Germline CDR1 reads SGHNT; CDR2 reads YYREEE (reference sequence). Trimming stripped 7 bases from V and 1 base from J, with 14 bases between.